This TCR beta chain was profiled in a study of T cells in tumors after PD-1 blockade. About the research overall: Patients received pembrolizumab 200 mg every 3 weeks or cemiplimab 350 mg every 2 weeks. A subset received ongoing vismodegib 150 mg daily alongside anti-PD-1 therapy.

Study conclusions and caveats: After therapy, most expanded exhausted CD8+ clones were absent pre-treatment, suggesting clonal replacement.

Of note for this clone: Antigen unknown.

Some clones are missing from TCRdb's copy, which holds only in-frame ones; the method was immunoSEQ multiplex PCR. The sample holds 10,000 to 11,000 clones, approximately 65% seen once. Tumor or blood genomic DNA was sequenced, with inputs of about 616 ng to 6,004 ng. The specimen was tumor tissue, collected after anti-PD-1 treatment. This receptor was obtained from a human donor with basal cell carcinoma.

The CDR3 sequence is CATSADRSNQPQHF. The CDR3 region has the DNA TGTGCCACCAGTGCGGACCGAAGCAATCAGCCCCAGCATTTT. The chain uses TRBV24-1 and TRBJ1-5; D is uncertain. CDR1 KGHDR and CDR2 SFDVKD come from the germline V gene. CDR3 length: 14 residues. V was pared by 5 bases and J by 1 base, with 8 bases between.